These 3 T cell receptor beta chains originate from one sample sequenced in a study of T cells in Graves' hyperthyroidism and ophthalmopathy. Researchers took RNA transcripts and amplified the TCR beta CDR3 regions from them. During a first-round RT-PCR of the TCR CDR3, the HTBI primer set was used. In TCRdb, the multiplex PCR reads were re-called with MiXCR into one record per CDR3 protein. Among hundreds of thousands of distinct CDR3 sequences listed, roughly 32% were seen once. The sequencing sample was made of blood. Every receptor here comes from a woman aged 40 to 50 with Graves' hyperthyroidism.

This clonotype was picked up many times. V is TRBV2 and J is TRBJ1-6; perhaps TRBD1 as D (6 bases). V dropped 6 bases and J dropped 5 bases, with 14 bases sitting between them. The CDR3 has 15 amino acids. Germline CDR1 SNHLY, CDR2 FYNNEI. The CDR3 sequence is CASRSQGLNNSPLHF. CDR3 DNA: TGTGCCAGCAGATCTCAGGGGTTAAATAATTCACCCCTCCACTTT. Looking up the rest from reference TRBV2 and TRBJ1-6 gives the full variable domain: EPEVTQTPSHQVTQMGQEVILRCVPISNHLYFYWYRQILGQKVEFLVSFYNNEISEKSEIFDDQFSVERPDGSNFTLKIRSTKLEDSAMYFCASRSQGLNNSPLHFGNGTRLTVT.

With regard to this clonotype: At one end, the junction sequence differs from germline, possibly due to a read error. The chain employs TRBV10-3 and TRBJ1-3; 9 bases agree with TRBD1. The germline CDR1 and CDR2 sequences are ENHRY and SYGVKD. The CDR3 extends over 18 amino acids. This CDR3 is CASSYLNPGQGAGNTIYF. CDR3 coding DNA: TGTGCCAGCAGTTACTTGAATCCGGGACAGGGTGCTGGAAACACCATATATTTT.

V is TRBV11-2 and J is TRBJ1-1, with D maybe TRBD1 (6 bases). The length of the CDR3 is 14 residues. V was shortened by 5 bases and J by 7 bases, with 17 bases between the two germline ends. Germline V gives CDR1 SGHAT, CDR2 FQNNGV. Here the CDR3 DNA reads TGTGCCAGCAGCCTTCAACAGGGTCAGTTTGAAGCTTTCTTT. Its translation: CASSLQQGQFEAFF. Based on the CDR3 plus reference TRBV11-2 and TRBJ1-1, the full variable domain is EAGVAQSPRYKIIEKRQSVAFWCNPISGHATLYWYQQILGQGPKLLIQFQNNGVVDDSQLPKDRFSAERLKGVDSTLKIQPAKLEDSAVYLCASSLQQGQFEAFFGQGTRLTVV.